The 24 T cell receptor beta chains below come from one sample, sequenced in a study of T cell responses to AZD1222 COVID-19 vaccine. Some clones are missing from TCRdb's copy, which holds only in-frame ones; the method was immunoSEQ multiplex PCR. The sample has about 180,000 clones, roughly 92% seen once. Sequenced material: peripheral blood, taken on day 0 of AZD1222 vaccination. The receptors shown here come from an adult in good health.

The genes are TRBV7-9 and TRBJ2-2; 10 bases map to TRBD1. The CDR3 extends over 17 amino acids. V was pared by 5 bases and J by 5 bases, with 11 bases of the junction left unmatched. The germline V gene encodes CDR1 SEHNR and CDR2 FQNEAQ (reference sequence). For the CDR3, the DNA is TGTGCCAGCAGCGCCGACAGGGGGCAGGTCCTGACCGGGGAGCTGTTTTTT. It encodes CASSADRGQVLTGELFF.

The chain is built from TRBV5-4 and TRBJ1-1; D not certain. The CDR3 totals 14 residues. V gave up 3 bases and J gave up 0 bases, with 9 bases separating them. Germline V gene sequence: CDR1 SGHNT, CDR2 YYREEE (reference sequence). The CDR3 sequence is CASSSFPLNTEAFF. In DNA, the CDR3 is TGTGCCAGCAGCTCGTTCCCCTTGAACACTGAAGCTTTCTTT.

The chain has TRBV10-1 and TRBJ2-3; the D gene could be TRBD1 or TRBD2 (5 bases each). V was trimmed by 3 bases and J by 0 bases, leaving 19 bases between them. CDR1 is WNHNN, CDR2 SYGVQD, per germline (reference sequence). The CDR3 has 18 residues. CDR3 coding DNA: TGCGCCAGCAGTGATCCCGTGGGGGAAGGACTTAGCACAGATACGCAGTATTTT. Translated, it gives CASSDPVGEGLSTDTQYF.

V usage is TRBV9 and J usage is TRBJ1-5; possibly TRBD1 for D (6 bases). Trimming pared 3 bases from V and 4 bases from J, leaving 11 bases between. Germline lookup yields CDR1 SGDLS and CDR2 YYNGEE. CDR3 length: 14 residues. The chain's CDR3 is CASSASRGNQPQHF. The CDR3, as DNA: TGTGCCAGCAGCGCCTCTAGGGGGAATCAGCCCCAGCATTTT.

The rearrangement links TRBV7-9 to TRBJ2-2; a possible D gene is TRBD2 (5 bases). V was shortened by 3 bases and J by 1 base, with 12 bases between the two germline ends. The CDR3 is made up of 16 amino acids. In germline, CDR1 is SEHNR, CDR2 FQNEAQ (reference sequence). CDR3 amino acids: CASSFEERKNTGELFF. CDR3 in DNA: TGTGCCAGCAGCTTTGAGGAGCGGAAGAACACCGGGGAGCTGTTTTTT.

J is TRBJ2-2 and V is TRBV11-3; TRBD1 or TRBD2 may be the D gene (5 bases each). The V gene lost 1 base and the J gene lost 2 bases, with 5 bases spanning the gap. The CDR3 is 14 amino acids. Per the germline V gene, CDR1 is SGHNT and CDR2 is YENEEA. For the CDR3, the DNA is TGTGCCAGCAGCTTAGGGGACAACACCGGGGAGCTGTTTTTT. This sequence encodes CASSLGDNTGELFF.

The chain uses TRBV6-5 and TRBJ2-7; 11 nucleotides match TRBD2. Germline-derived CDR1 and CDR2 are MNHEY and SVGAGI. J gave up 2 bases and V 5 bases, and 5 bases lay outside the gene matches. This CDR3 contains 15 residues. The CDR3: CASSTSGLAAYEQYF. CDR3 bases: TGTGCCAGCAGTACCTCGGGACTAGCGGCCTACGAGCAGTACTTC.

J is TRBJ1-2 and V is TRBV7-9; the D gene is possibly TRBD1 (5 bases). Germline lookup yields CDR1 SEHNR and CDR2 FQNEAQ (reference sequence). The CDR3 runs to 14 residues. With 2 bases removed from V and 11 bases from J, the gap between germline ends came to 18 bases. CDR3 region: CASSLLGAGTLYTF. DNA for the CDR3: TGTGCCAGCAGCTTACTCGGCGCAGGGACTTTATACACCTTC.

This sequence joins TRBV3-1 (or the pseudogene TRBV3-2) and TRBJ2-2, with D perhaps TRBD2 (6 bases). In germline, CDR1 is LGHDT, CDR2 YNNKEL (reference sequence). Trimming pared 6 bases from V and 6 bases from J, leaving 11 bases between. CDR3 length: 13 residues. The CDR3 sequence: CASSAGFAGELFF. DNA of the CDR3: TGTGCCAGCAGTGCGGGATTTGCCGGGGAGCTGTTTTTT.

The chain joins TRBV5-1 to TRBJ2-7, with TRBD1 identical over 9 bases. The CDR3 is 15 residues long. Trimming at V came to 5 bases and at J to 5 bases, leaving 11 bases not matched to a gene. Per the germline V gene, CDR1 is SGHRS and CDR2 is YFSETQ. The CDR3, as DNA: TGCGCCAGCAGTTACGCCGGGACAGGGTTACACGAGCAGTACTTC. As protein: CASSYAGTGLHEQYF.

CDR3 nucleotide sequence: TGTGCCAGCAGCGTCGGGACAGAGCAGTACTTC. Translated: CASSVGTEQYF. The V call is TRBV5-6, the J call TRBJ2-7, with a weak D call TRBD1 (6 bases). The germline V and J ends were trimmed by 4 bases and 7 bases, with 9 bases remaining between them. CDR1 and CDR2 from the germline V gene are SGHDT and YYEEEE. The CDR3 is made up of 11 amino acids.

The genes are TRBV12-3 or TRBV12-4 and TRBJ1-1; TRBD1 is a possible D gene (6 bases). V lost 6 bases, J lost 5 bases, and 13 bases lay in between. The CDR3 has 13 residues. The CDR3 nucleotides are TGTGCCAGCAGCACAGGGTGGCGTACTGAAGCTTTCTTT. Translating it yields CASSTGWRTEAFF.

This chain links TRBV5-1 with TRBJ2-1, with a possible D match to TRBD2 (6 bases). The CDR3 contains 15 residues. Germline loops: CDR1 SGHRS, CDR2 YFSETQ. Trimming left V 5 bases short and J 7 bases short, with 19 bases between. CDR3 region: CASRSGSPPGNEQFF. The CDR3 region has the DNA TGCGCCAGCAGGTCCGGGAGCCCCCCAGGAAATGAGCAGTTCTTC.

In regard to this clone: Other DNA sequences in this specimen translate into the identical CDR3. The chain is built from TRBV5-6 and TRBJ2-5; D call uncertain. From germline, CDR1 is SGHDT and CDR2 YYEEEE. The CDR3 loop spans 12 amino acids. Trimming took 1 base from V and 5 from J, leaving 6 bases between them. This CDR3 is CASSLKGETQYF. The CDR3 DNA follows: TGTGCCAGCAGCTTGAAGGGTGAGACCCAGTACTTC.

V and J are TRBV29-1 and TRBJ1-2, with 7 bases lining up with TRBD1. CDR3 length equals 12 residues. In germline, CDR1 is SQVTM, CDR2 ANQGSEA. Trimming removed 5 bases from V and 4 bases from J; junction bases left unmatched: 4. The CDR3, as DNA: TGCAGCGTTAGGGACAGTCGCTATGGCTACACCTTC. Translated: CSVRDSRYGYTF.

This clone was observed once. The chain recombines TRBV18 with TRBJ1-1; D perhaps matches TRBD1 (6 bases). Between the trimmed V and J ends, which lost 6 bases and 1 base, there was a span of 18 bases. The CDR3 spans 16 residues. The germline CDR1 and CDR2 sequences are KGHSH and LQKENI. DNA for the CDR3: TGTGCCAGCTCGCCCAATACAGGGAGGGGGAACACTGAAGCTTTCTTT. Protein sequence: CASSPNTGRGNTEAFF. Full variable domain (missing parts from reference TRBV18 and TRBJ1-1): NAGVMQNPRHLVRRRGQEARLRCSPMKGHSHVYWYRQLPEEGLKFMVYLQKENIIDESGMPKERFSAEFPKEGPSILRIQQVVRGDSAAYFCASSPNTGRGNTEAFFGQGTRLTVV.

The genes are TRBV19 and TRBJ1-5; TRBD1 matches 10 bases. Trimming took 0 bases from V and 10 from J; bases not matched to a gene: 9. The germline V gene has CDR1 LNHDA and CDR2 SQIVND (reference sequence). The CDR3 length is 16 residues. The CDR3 reads CASSIDGTGVSGPQHF. CDR3 nucleotide sequence: TGTGCCAGTAGTATAGATGGGACAGGGGTATCAGGCCCCCAGCATTTT.

The V call is TRBV27, the J call TRBJ2-7; a possible D gene is TRBD2 (5 bases). Germline V gene sequence: CDR1 MNHEY, CDR2 SMNVEV (reference sequence). The CDR3 has 14 amino acids. The V and J ends lost 1 base and 5 bases respectively, with 12 bases between them. For the CDR3, the DNA is TGTGCCAGCAGTTTATTAAGGAGGAGGAACGAGCAGTACTTC. Amino acids: CASSLLRRRNEQYF.

V usage is TRBV15 and J usage is TRBJ2-5; TRBD1 matches 7 bases. The CDR3 contains 15 residues. Germline V gene lookup returns CDR1 LNHNV and CDR2 YYDKDF (reference sequence). V gave up 0 bases and J gave up 3 bases; unmatched junction bases: 4. The CDR3 sequence is CATSRDGTEEETQYF. For the CDR3, the DNA is TGTGCCACCAGCAGAGACGGGACAGAAGAAGAGACCCAGTACTTC.

This chain uses TRBV15 with TRBJ2-7; maybe TRBD2 (6 bases). The CDR3 contains 14 residues. Germline-derived CDR1 and CDR2 are LNHNV and YYDKDF (reference sequence). V lost 5 bases, J lost 2 bases, and 13 bases lay in between. Written as DNA, the CDR3 is TGTGCCACCAGCCGACCGGAGGGCCCCTACGAGCAGTACTTC. Translating it yields CATSRPEGPYEQYF.

The table lists this clone with a count of one. The chain employs TRBV6-1 and TRBJ1-2; D call uncertain. CDR3 length: 12 amino acids. Germline V gives CDR1 MNHNS, CDR2 SASEGT. Trimming took 2 bases from V and 5 from J, leaving 6 bases between them. The CDR3 sequence is CASSERQYGYTF. The CDR3 bases are TGTGCCAGCAGTGAAAGGCAGTATGGCTACACCTTC.

CDR3 DNA sequence: TGTGCCAGCAGCTTAGAACGGCCAGCTAACTATGGCTACACCTTC. The encoded protein is CASSLERPANYGYTF. The chain recombines TRBV11-2 with TRBJ1-2; D gene unclear. Trimming cost V 0 bases and J 0 bases, with 8 bases left between them. Per germline, CDR1 SGHAT and CDR2 FQNNGV. There are 15 residues in the CDR3.

The chain employs TRBV30 and TRBJ1-1, with TRBD1 as a possible D gene (6 bases). Germline V gives CDR1 GTSNPN, CDR2 SVGIG (reference sequence). Trimming stripped 5 bases from V and 3 bases from J, with 28 bases between. The CDR3 loop spans 18 amino acids. CDR3 in DNA: TGTGCCTGGGAGAGTAGGGGCTCTTGGGGGGCGCGGGACACTGAAGCTTTCTTT. Translation: CAWESRGSWGARDTEAFF.

The chain is built from TRBV29-1 and TRBJ1-1, with a weak D call TRBD1 (5 bases). Germline-derived CDR1 and CDR2 are SQVTM and ANQGSEA. This CDR3 is 14 amino acids long. V was clipped by 0 bases and J by 2 bases, with 10 bases between them. This CDR3 reads CSVEDPGGNTEAFF. CDR3 bases: TGCAGCGTTGAAGATCCGGGGGGAAACACTGAAGCTTTCTTT.